The sample holds a few counts of the clone carrying this T cell receptor (beta chain). What it binds is unknown. This record comes from a study of spatial heterogeneity in lung cancer. Via MiXCR, TCRdb re-called the 5' RACE reads, giving one row per CDR3 protein. The sample holds around 110,000 distinct CDR3 sequences, more than 9% seen once. Sample time point: blood at routine non-recurrence follow-up after resection. Material for sequencing was whole RNA from tumor, nontumor lung or frozen PBMC, left unsorted. The CDR3 sequence is 13 residues long. Germline CDR1 LGHDT, CDR2 YNNKEL (reference sequence). V lost 0 bases and J 13 bases, leaving 13 bases between the germline ends. Overall study findings and caveats: The study found ubiquitous expanded tumor TCRs in blood more at resection than follow-up.

Source: PBMCs, taken at follow-up. V gene TRBV3-1 combines with J gene TRBJ2-1, with D tentatively TRBD1 (5 bases). The receptor was isolated from a male donor with early-stage non-small cell lung cancer. CDR3 protein: CASSQDDAGNQFF. In nucleotides, the CDR3 is TGTGCCAGCAGCCAAGATGACGCAGGGAATCAGTTCTTC.